This entry lists 3 T cell receptor beta chains sequenced from one sample in a study of a mutant IDH1 vaccine in newly diagnosed glioma. The antigens for these receptors are not known. As for time point: week 47, end of study. With topical imiquimod, each dose of the vaccine consisted of 300 ug of mutant IDH1 20-mer peptide. The data were produced by immunoSEQ multiplex PCR, yet TCRdb's version contains in-frame clones alone and is incomplete. This table has 50,000 to 65,000 clones, under 85% appearing once. Sequences were derived from PBMCs, sampled from a glioma patient whose treatment included an IDH1 peptide vaccine. Source of these receptors: a woman aged 50 to 60 with glioma.

This clone is a singleton in its sample. The chain carries TRBV9 and TRBJ1-2, with a possible D match to TRBD1 (5 bases). Trimming removed 0 bases at V and 0 bases at J, with 9 bases between. CDR3 length: 15 amino acids. Germline CDR1 is SGDLS and CDR2 is YYNGEE. The CDR3 nucleotides read TGTGCCAGCAGCGTAGGGGGGTCAGCTAACTATGGCTACACCTTC. Translated: CASSVGGSANYGYTF.

The CDR3 DNA sequence: TGTGCCAGCAGGGCGCGAAGCGGGGGGGCTCAAGAGACCCAGTACTTC. Its translation is CASRARSGGAQETQYF. The J gene is TRBJ2-5, the V gene TRBV7-9; 10 bases fit TRBD2. This CDR3 has 16 residues. The V gene's germline CDR1 is SEHNR and CDR2 FQNEAQ (reference sequence). The V gene end was trimmed by 6 bases and the J gene end by 2 bases; junction bases not matched to a gene: 9. Complete variable domain (other parts from reference TRBV7-9 and TRBJ2-5): DTGVSQNPRHKITKRGQNVTFRCDPISEHNRLYWYRQTLGQGPEFLTYFQNEAQLEKSRLLSDRFSAERPKGSFSTLEIQRTEQGDSAMYLCASRARSGGAQETQYFGPGTRLLVL.

This chain connects TRBV29-1 to TRBJ1-1; possible D gene TRBD1, 5 bases. Per germline, CDR1 SQVTM and CDR2 ANQGSEA. V dropped 0 bases and J dropped 0 bases, with 17 bases sitting between them. The CDR3 is 17 residues long. CDR3 protein: CSVEDLGVGTMNTEAFF. CDR3 coding DNA: TGCAGCGTTGAAGATTTGGGGGTAGGAACTATGAACACTGAAGCTTTCTTT.